The 11 T cell receptor beta chains presented below share a single source sample, sequenced in a study of CD8+ T cells in alopecia areata. Extracted RNA was reverse transcribed, and the resulting cDNA served as sequencing template. Sequenced by immunoSEQ multiplex PCR; TCRdb stores in-frame clones only, minus some. The data contain around 250,000 clones, under 70% of them seen just once; the ten biggest clones take up approximately 1.2%. The specimen was CD4+ T cells sorted from blood, collected at week 0. Receptor source: a human donor with alopecia areata.

V is TRBV7-9 and J is TRBJ1-5, with a possible D match to TRBD1 (5 bases). Germline assignment: CDR1 SEHNR and CDR2 FQNEAQ (reference sequence). CDR3 length: 17 amino acids. The V end was cut by 0 bases, the J end by 5 bases, with 17 bases between. The CDR3 sequence: CASSLALQDSGDQPQHF. The CDR3 coding sequence is TGTGCCAGCAGCTTAGCGTTACAGGATAGTGGTGATCAGCCCCAGCATTTT.

In this sample, this clone turned up a few times. The chain uses TRBV7-9 and TRBJ2-5; D remains ambiguous. This CDR3 comprises 14 residues. CDR1 SEHNR and CDR2 FQNEAQ come from the germline V gene (reference sequence). Trimming took 2 bases from V and 5 from J, leaving 12 bases between them. The CDR3 nucleotides are TGTGCCAGCAGCTTACTCAGCAGAGGCGAGACCCAGTACTTC. This sequence encodes CASSLLSRGETQYF.

The V gene is TRBV7-2, the J gene TRBJ1-1; D may be TRBD1 (5 bases). The CDR3 is 15 residues long. The ends were cut back, 5 bases at V and 10 bases at J, with 23 bases in the middle. Germline loops: CDR1 SGHTA, CDR2 FQGNSA. The CDR3 loop is CASSPHLRGGDRAFF. CDR3 coding DNA: TGTGCCAGCAGCCCTCATTTGCGGGGTGGTGACAGAGCTTTCTTT.

This chain joins TRBV5-6 and TRBJ1-2; 7 nucleotides match TRBD1. The CDR3 length is 12 residues. Germline assignment: CDR1 SGHDT and CDR2 YYEEEE. The trim removed 5 bases at V and 3 bases at J, leaving 1 base unmatched. The CDR3 protein is CASSQGDYGYTF. The CDR3 region has the DNA TGTGCCAGCAGTCAGGGGGACTATGGCTACACCTTC.

This rearrangement joins TRBV9 to TRBJ1-1; tentatively, D is TRBD1 (6 bases). The germline gives CDR1 SGDLS, CDR2 YYNGEE. CDR3 length: 14 residues. Trimming cost V 2 bases and J 4 bases, with 12 bases left between them. The CDR3 DNA reads as TGTGCCAGCAGCGTGGACAGTGGTGTCACTGAAGCTTTCTTT. Its protein is CASSVDSGVTEAFF.

CDR3 region: CSVYTEGYGYTF. DNA for the CDR3: TGCAGCGTTTACACGGAGGGCTATGGCTACACCTTC. The chain links TRBV29-1 to TRBJ1-2; D gene uncertain. The CDR3 extends over 12 amino acids. Germline V gives CDR1 SQVTM, CDR2 ANQGSEA. The V end was cut by 5 bases, the J end by 4 bases, with 11 bases between.

The gene calls are TRBV4-2 and TRBJ2-1; possibly TRBD1 or TRBD2 for D (5 bases each). Trimming took off 2 bases at V and 11 bases at J, with 13 bases between the two ends. CDR3 length: 13 residues. CDR1 is LGHNA and CDR2 is YNFKEQ in the germline V gene. Here the CDR3 reads CASSQPQEGKQFF. The CDR3 DNA sequence: TGTGCCAGCAGCCAACCTCAAGAGGGGAAGCAGTTCTTC.

The J gene is TRBJ2-5, the V gene TRBV7-3; TRBD1 matches 7 bases. The trim removed 4 bases at V and 4 bases at J, leaving 3 bases unmatched. The CDR3 runs to 13 residues. Looked up from germline, CDR1 is SGHTA and CDR2 is FQGTGA. The CDR3 sequence: CASSSTGRETQYF. In nucleotides, the CDR3 is TGTGCCAGCAGCTCGACAGGGCGAGAGACCCAGTACTTC.

In nucleotides, the CDR3 is TGCAGTGCCTCAAGACAGCTTGGCTACACCTTC. Protein product: CSASRQLGYTF. The chain has TRBV20-1 and TRBJ1-2; D is perhaps TRBD1 (5 bases). Germline loops: CDR1 DFQATT, CDR2 SNEGSKA (reference sequence). The CDR3 consists of 11 residues. Trimming left V 6 bases short and J 7 bases short, with 12 bases between.

This clone was observed a single time. The V gene is TRBV2, the J gene TRBJ2-7; weak D call: TRBD1 (5 bases). Trimming took off 9 bases at V and 0 bases at J, with 18 bases between the two ends. Germline-derived CDR1 and CDR2 are SNHLY and FYNNEI. The CDR3 consists of 15 residues. In DNA form, the CDR3 reads TGTGCCAGGTACAGGTGGGGTCCCGACTCCTACGAGCAGTACTTC. Encoded protein: CARYRWGPDSYEQYF.

This rearrangement joins TRBV30 to TRBJ2-1, with TRBD2 matching over 12 bases. Germline-derived CDR1 and CDR2 are GTSNPN and SVGIG (reference sequence). With V trimmed by 2 bases and J by 4 bases, 6 bases remained unmatched. The CDR3 has 16 residues. CDR3 DNA: TGTGCCTGGAGTACTATAGGACTAGCGGGGTACAATGAGCAGTTCTTC. As protein: CAWSTIGLAGYNEQFF.